Below, 17 T cell receptor beta chains from the same sample are listed, as sequenced in a study of cytomegalovirus exposure and HLA in healthy donors. Primers for the PCR totalled 60 Vbeta and 13 Jbeta. Some clones are missing from TCRdb's copy, which holds only in-frame ones; the method was immunoSEQ multiplex PCR. The specimen's table records under 250,000 clones. The sample taken for sequencing was PBMCs. The source of these receptors is a girl aged 2-9 years in good health and CMV-seropositive.

The chain recombines TRBV28 with TRBJ1-5; no clear D gene. This CDR3 is 14 amino acids long. Germline lookup yields CDR1 MDHEN and CDR2 SYDVKM. V lost 3 bases, J lost 10 bases, and 16 bases lay in between. The CDR3 DNA reads as TGTGCCAGCAGTTTGAGTGAAATAGCTCAACCCCAGCATTTT. Translation gives CASSLSEIAQPQHF.

The V gene is TRBV29-1, the J gene TRBJ2-1, with TRBD2 matching 14 bases. CDR3 length equals 18 residues. Germline assignment: CDR1 SQVTM and CDR2 ANQGSEA. V shed 0 bases and J 3 bases; nucleotides not matched to a gene: 7. CDR3 sequence (DNA): TGCAGCGTTGAAGATGGGACTAGCGGGAGTCATCTCTACAATGAGCAGTTCTTC. Its translation: CSVEDGTSGSHLYNEQFF.

The genes are TRBV7-8 and TRBJ2-1; 9 bases match TRBD2. V dropped 1 base and J dropped 4; count of bases not matched to a gene: 8. Germline loops: CDR1 SGHVS, CDR2 FQNEAQ. This CDR3 has 17 residues. The CDR3 loop is CASSLGDRTSVYNEQFF. Written as DNA, the CDR3 is TGTGCCAGCAGCTTAGGTGACCGGACTAGCGTGTACAATGAGCAGTTCTTC.

The J gene is TRBJ2-7, the V gene TRBV29-1; TRBD2 is a possible D gene (6 bases). The length of the CDR3 is 12 residues. Germline CDR1 SQVTM, CDR2 ANQGSEA. Trimming stripped 4 bases from V and 6 bases from J, with 13 bases between. CDR3 nucleotides: TGCAGCGTTGTTCGAGGAGGGGTCGAGCAGTACTTC. Its protein product is CSVVRGGVEQYF.

The gene calls are TRBV7-3 and TRBJ2-1; D is unclear. Germline V CDR1 and CDR2: SGHTA, FQGTGA. V lost 2 bases to trimming and J lost 8 bases, with 13 bases between them. The CDR3 runs to 14 residues. The CDR3 loop is CASSLFQAPDEQFF. The CDR3 DNA reads TGTGCCAGCAGCTTATTCCAGGCACCGGATGAGCAGTTCTTC.

V usage is TRBV4-1 and J usage is TRBJ2-1; TRBD1 agrees at 8 bases. The V segment lost 4 bases and the J segment 11 bases; nucleotides outside the gene matches: 10. The germline gives CDR1 MGHRA, CDR2 YSYEKL. The CDR3 contains 14 residues. The DNA of the CDR3 is TGCGCCAGCAGCCTGACAGGGGAGCAAATGAAGCAGTTCTTC. As protein: CASSLTGEQMKQFF.

This chain connects TRBV6-5 to TRBJ2-2; D may be TRBD2 (6 bases). V shed 6 bases and J shed 7 bases, with 18 bases lying between them. Germline CDR1 MNHEY, CDR2 SVGAGI. CDR3 length: 15 residues. The CDR3 is CASRNRDFYFGELFF. CDR3 in DNA: TGTGCCAGCAGAAACCGGGACTTCTACTTCGGGGAGCTGTTTTTT.

This rearrangement joins TRBV28 to TRBJ2-7; D might be TRBD2 (6 bases). Germline CDR1 reads MDHEN; CDR2 reads SYDVKM. Deletions cut 5 bases from V and 4 bases from J, with 21 bases between. The length of the CDR3 is 16 residues. The CDR3, as DNA: TGTGCCAGCAGTCTGACTTGGGACTTTACGACTTACGAGCAGTACTTC. Translated, it gives CASSLTWDFTTYEQYF. The variable domain in full, with the rest retrieved from reference TRBV28 and TRBJ2-7, is DVKVTQSSRYLVKRTGEKVFLECVQDMDHENMFWYRQDPGLGLRLIYFSYDVKMKEKGDIPEGYSVSREKKERFSLILESASTNQTSMYLCASSLTWDFTTYEQYFGPGTRLTVT.

J is TRBJ2-1 and V is TRBV30; 11 bases match TRBD2. The CDR3 covers 15 residues. Trimming removed 4 bases from V and 7 bases from J; junction bases left unmatched: 9. The germline V gene has CDR1 GTSNPN and CDR2 SVGIG (reference sequence). CDR3 DNA sequence: TGTGCCTGGACGCTGTGGGGACTAGCGGAAAATGAGCAGTTCTTC. Translated, it gives CAWTLWGLAENEQFF.

The gene calls are TRBV15 and TRBJ2-7; tentatively, D is TRBD2 (6 bases). The germline gives CDR1 LNHNV, CDR2 YYDKDF (reference sequence). CDR3 length: 16 amino acids. V was pared by 1 base and J by 0 bases, with 13 bases between. The CDR3 sequence is CATSRVPGLLSYEQYF. CDR3 coding DNA: TGTGCCACCAGCAGAGTCCCGGGACTCCTCTCCTACGAGCAGTACTTC.

This chain links TRBV2 with TRBJ2-7; 13 nucleotides line up with TRBD2. In germline, CDR1 is SNHLY, CDR2 FYNNEI. The CDR3 is 14 amino acids. V was pared by 4 bases and J by 3 bases, with 0 bases of the junction left unmatched. CDR3 sequence (DNA): TGTGCCAGCAGTGGACTAGCGGGAGGCTACGAGCAGTACTTC. Translated: CASSGLAGGYEQYF. Complete variable domain (other parts from reference TRBV2 and TRBJ2-7): EPEVTQTPSHQVTQMGQEVILRCVPISNHLYFYWYRQILGQKVEFLVSFYNNEISEKSEIFDDQFSVERPDGSNFTLKIRSTKLEDSAMYFCASSGLAGGYEQYFGPGTRLTVT.

The gene calls are TRBV5-1 and TRBJ1-5; the D gene is possibly TRBD1 (5 bases). The germline CDR1 and CDR2 sequences are SGHRS and YFSETQ. V lost 4 bases to trimming and J lost 5 bases, with 19 bases between them. This CDR3 has 16 residues. Written as DNA, the CDR3 is TGCGCCAGCAGCCCACTTGGGAGAGGGGAGGATCAGCCCCAGCATTTT. This gives the protein CASSPLGRGEDQPQHF.

The V call is TRBV6-5, the J call TRBJ1-2, with D possibly being TRBD1 (6 bases). Germline CDR1 and CDR2: MNHEY and SVGAGI. The CDR3 covers 14 residues. Trimming left V 0 bases short and J 3 bases short, with 8 bases between. The CDR3 loop reads CASSYSQGDYGYTF. The CDR3 bases are TGTGCCAGCAGTTACTCACAGGGCGACTATGGCTACACCTTC.

This sequence joins TRBV6-5 and TRBJ2-7; D not resolved. The V and J ends lost 6 bases and 1 base respectively, with 7 bases between them. The CDR3 contains 12 residues. Germline V gives CDR1 MNHEY, CDR2 SVGAGI. CDR3 DNA sequence: TGTGCCAGCAGAACAGCTTCCTACGAGCAGTACTTC. Encoded protein: CASRTASYEQYF.

The J gene is TRBJ1-1, the V gene TRBV6-1, with D perhaps matching TRBD1 (6 bases). Trimming left V 7 bases short and J 1 base short, with 16 bases between. The CDR3 is made up of 15 amino acids. CDR1 is MNHNS, CDR2 SASEGT, per germline. For the CDR3, the DNA is TGTGCCAGCACCAGACCACGGGGACAGAACACTGAAGCTTTCTTT. Translated, it gives CASTRPRGQNTEAFF.

The chain employs TRBV29-1 and TRBJ1-1; 7 nucleotides match TRBD1. The CDR3 length is 14 residues. CDR1 SQVTM and CDR2 ANQGSEA come from the germline V gene. Losses at the gene ends were 6 bases for V and 6 bases for J; bases not matched to a gene: 13. CDR3 loop: CSVTRTGEGAEAFF. CDR3 bases: TGCAGCGTGACTAGGACAGGCGAAGGGGCTGAAGCTTTCTTT.

The gene calls are TRBV7-2 and TRBJ2-7, with 14 bases lining up with TRBD2. Per germline, CDR1 SGHTA and CDR2 FQGNSA. J was trimmed by 6 bases and V by 4 bases; bases with no gene match: 11. This CDR3 contains 17 residues. The CDR3: CASSSPGTSGSPVEQYF. In DNA, the CDR3 is TGTGCCAGCAGCTCTCCGGGGACTAGCGGGAGTCCGGTCGAGCAGTACTTC.